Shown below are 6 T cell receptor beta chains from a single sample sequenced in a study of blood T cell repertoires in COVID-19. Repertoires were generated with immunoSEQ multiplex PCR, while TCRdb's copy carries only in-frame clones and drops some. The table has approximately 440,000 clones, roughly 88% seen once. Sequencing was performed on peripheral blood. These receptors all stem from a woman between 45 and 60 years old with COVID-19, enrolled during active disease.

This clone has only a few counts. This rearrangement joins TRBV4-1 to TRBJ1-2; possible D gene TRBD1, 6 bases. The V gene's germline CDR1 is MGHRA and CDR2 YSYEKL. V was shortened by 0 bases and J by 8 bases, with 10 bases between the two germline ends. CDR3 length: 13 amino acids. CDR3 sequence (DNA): TGCGCCAGCAGCCAAGATCAGGGGCTGGGCTACACCTTC. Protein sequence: CASSQDQGLGYTF.

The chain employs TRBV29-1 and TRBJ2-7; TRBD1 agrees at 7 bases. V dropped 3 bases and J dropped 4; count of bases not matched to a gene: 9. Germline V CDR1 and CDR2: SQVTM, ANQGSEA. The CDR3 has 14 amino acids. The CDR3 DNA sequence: TGCAGCGTTGAGACCGGGACAGCCTTTTACGAGCAGTACTTC. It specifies CSVETGTAFYEQYF.

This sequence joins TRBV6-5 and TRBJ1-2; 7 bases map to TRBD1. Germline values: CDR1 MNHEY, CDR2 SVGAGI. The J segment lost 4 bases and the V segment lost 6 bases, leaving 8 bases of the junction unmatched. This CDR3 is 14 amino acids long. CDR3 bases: TGTGCCAGCAGCACGACAGGGATTTCCTATGGCTACACCTTC. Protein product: CASSTTGISYGYTF.

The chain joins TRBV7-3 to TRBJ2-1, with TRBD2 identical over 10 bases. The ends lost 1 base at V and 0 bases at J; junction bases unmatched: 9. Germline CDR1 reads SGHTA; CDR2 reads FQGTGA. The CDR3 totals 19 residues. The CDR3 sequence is CASSLKSSGGRSSYNEQFF. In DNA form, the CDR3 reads TGTGCCAGCAGCTTAAAATCTAGCGGGGGCCGCAGCTCCTACAATGAGCAGTTCTTC.

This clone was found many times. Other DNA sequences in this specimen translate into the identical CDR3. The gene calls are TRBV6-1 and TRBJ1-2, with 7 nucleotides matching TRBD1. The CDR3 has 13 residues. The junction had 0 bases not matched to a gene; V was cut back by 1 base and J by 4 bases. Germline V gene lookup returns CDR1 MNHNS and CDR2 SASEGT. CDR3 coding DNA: TGTGCCAGCAGTGAAGGACAGGGCTATGGCTACACCTTC. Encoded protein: CASSEGQGYGYTF.

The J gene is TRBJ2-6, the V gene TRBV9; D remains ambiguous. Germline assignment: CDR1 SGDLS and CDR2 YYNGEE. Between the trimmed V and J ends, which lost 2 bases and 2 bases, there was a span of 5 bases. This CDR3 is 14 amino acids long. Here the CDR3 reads CASSVGPGANVLTF. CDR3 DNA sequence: TGTGCCAGCAGCGTTGGCCCTGGGGCCAACGTCCTGACTTTC.